These T cell receptor beta chains were read from a single sample in a study of cytomegalovirus exposure and HLA in healthy donors. The assay was immunoSEQ multiplex PCR, and TCRdb's table has in-frame clones only and misses some. The sample has some 130,000 clones; around 79% are singletons. Sequencing input: PBMCs. The receptors derive from a man aged 35 to 55 in good health and CMV-seropositive. Both conserved end residues are part of each CDR3. The D gene is left open where the match is weak. Clone sizes are given selectively: once, few, many, or a class where the clone is expanded.

abundance: -
j_gene: TRBJ1-6
v_gene: TRBV5-6
d_gene: TRBD1
CDR3nt: TGTGCCAGCACCTTTGGACAGGTCCAAAGGTCACCCCTCCACTTT
CDR3aa: CASTFGQVQRSPLHF

abundance: few
j_gene: TRBJ2-1
v_gene: TRBV5-1
d_gene: -
CDR3nt: TGCGCCAGCAACTCAGTGGGGGCGGTGGATGAGCAGTTCTTC
CDR3aa: CASNSVGAVDEQFF

abundance: -
j_gene: TRBJ2-3
v_gene: TRBV7-9
d_gene: TRBD2
CDR3nt: TGTGCCAGCAGCTTGGGACTAGCGGGAGATACGCAGTATTTT
CDR3aa: CASSLGLAGDTQYF

abundance: -
j_gene: TRBJ1-2
v_gene: TRBV16
d_gene: -
CDR3nt: TGTGCCAGCAGCCAATCCCTGAACAGGCCTGTTAACTATGGCTACACCTTC
CDR3aa: CASSQSLNRPVNYGYTF

abundance: -
j_gene: TRBJ2-2
v_gene: TRBV7-8
d_gene: TRBD2
CDR3nt: TGTGCCAGCAGCCGGACTAGCAGACGGAACACCGGGGAGCTGTTTTTT
CDR3aa: CASSRTSRRNTGELFF

abundance: few
j_gene: TRBJ2-7
v_gene: TRBV4-2
d_gene: TRBD1
CDR3nt: TGTGCCAGCAGCCTACGCCGGGACAGGGGGGCATACGAGCAGTACTTC
CDR3aa: CASSLRRDRGAYEQYF

abundance: -
j_gene: TRBJ1-2
v_gene: TRBV6-5
d_gene: -
CDR3nt: TGTGCCAGCAGTAACACAGGCTTCTATGGCTACACCTTC
CDR3aa: CASSNTGFYGYTF

abundance: once
j_gene: TRBJ2-7
v_gene: TRBV18
d_gene: -
CDR3nt: TGTGCCAGCTCACTGCGCAACGAGCAGTACTTC
CDR3aa: CASSLRNEQYF

abundance: few
j_gene: TRBJ2-6
v_gene: TRBV27
d_gene: TRBD1
CDR3nt: TGTGCCAGCAAGTCGGGGACAGGGTTCTCTGGGGCCAACGTCCTGACTTTC
CDR3aa: CASKSGTGFSGANVLTF

abundance: -
j_gene: TRBJ2-3
v_gene: TRBV2
d_gene: -
CDR3nt: TGTGCCAGCAGTGACTTCCGGGAGTCAGATACGCAGTATTTT
CDR3aa: CASSDFRESDTQYF

abundance: -
j_gene: TRBJ2-1
v_gene: TRBV7-7
d_gene: TRBD2
CDR3nt: TGTGCTAGCAGCTTGGCTAGCGGGAGTTTCGATGAGCAGTTCTTC
CDR3aa: CASSLASGSFDEQFF

abundance: -
j_gene: TRBJ2-7
v_gene: TRBV14
d_gene: TRBD1
CDR3nt: TGTGCCAGCAGCCGGACAGGGGGAAGCTACGAGCAGTACTTC
CDR3aa: CASSRTGGSYEQYF

abundance: -
j_gene: TRBJ1-1
v_gene: TRBV5-1
d_gene: -
CDR3nt: TGCGCCAGCAGCGGGGAAACAGGTCTGATTAGGGGTGAAGCTTTCTTT
CDR3aa: CASSGETGLIRGEAFF

abundance: -
j_gene: TRBJ2-1
v_gene: TRBV7-6
d_gene: -
CDR3nt: TGTGCCAGCAGCCAGGGGCTAGTTGGGGCGCGTGAGCAGTTCTTC
CDR3aa: CASSQGLVGAREQFF

abundance: once
j_gene: TRBJ2-7
v_gene: TRBV5-1
d_gene: -
CDR3nt: TGCGCCAGCAGCTTGAAACAGAGAAGCTCCTACGAGCAGTACTTC
CDR3aa: CASSLKQRSSYEQYF

abundance: -
j_gene: TRBJ1-1
v_gene: TRBV30
d_gene: -
CDR3nt: TGTGCCTGGAGTGTGGGACAGAACACTGAAGCTTTCTTT
CDR3aa: CAWSVGQNTEAFF

abundance: once
j_gene: TRBJ1-5
v_gene: TRBV7-6
d_gene: TRBD1
CDR3nt: TGTGCCAGCAGCTCGATGACAGGGGATCAGCCCCAGCATTTT
CDR3aa: CASSSMTGDQPQHF

abundance: -
j_gene: TRBJ2-5
v_gene: TRBV2
d_gene: -
CDR3nt: TGTGCCAGCAGTTATACAGGGCTAGGGGAGACCCAGTACTTC
CDR3aa: CASSYTGLGETQYF

abundance: -
j_gene: TRBJ1-5
v_gene: TRBV30
d_gene: -
CDR3nt: TGTGCCTGGAGTGTAGCACGGGGAATTCAGCCCCAGCATTTT
CDR3aa: CAWSVARGIQPQHF

abundance: -
j_gene: TRBJ2-5
v_gene: TRBV5-1
d_gene: TRBD2
CDR3nt: TGCGCCAGCGGCTCCGGGGGGGAGGAGACCCAGTACTTC
CDR3aa: CASGSGGEETQYF

abundance: -
j_gene: TRBJ2-2
v_gene: TRBV18
d_gene: -
CDR3nt: TGTGCCAGCTCACCGAGGAAAGATGGCACCGGGGAGCTGTTTTTT
CDR3aa: CASSPRKDGTGELFF

abundance: -
j_gene: TRBJ1-4
v_gene: TRBV30
d_gene: -
CDR3nt: TGTGCCACCAGACAGAAACAAAATGAAAAACTGTTTTTT
CDR3aa: CATRQKQNEKLFF

abundance: -
j_gene: TRBJ2-7
v_gene: TRBV29-1
d_gene: TRBD2
CDR3nt: TGCAGCGTTGAAGACCGAGGGACTAGCGGGGGCTGGGAGCAGTACTTC
CDR3aa: CSVEDRGTSGGWEQYF

abundance: -
j_gene: TRBJ2-7
v_gene: TRBV30
d_gene: -
CDR3nt: TGTGCCTGGGGTAGCGCCCTTGAGCAGTACTTC
CDR3aa: CAWGSALEQYF

abundance: -
j_gene: TRBJ2-7
v_gene: TRBV4-2
d_gene: TRBD2
CDR3nt: TGTGCCAGCAGCCAAGATGCGAGGCGGGAGGGCCTATACGAGCAGTACTTC
CDR3aa: CASSQDARREGLYEQYF

abundance: -
j_gene: TRBJ1-4
v_gene: TRBV9
d_gene: -
CDR3nt: TGTGCCAGCAGTTTGACGGGACACTACGAAAAACTGTTTTTT
CDR3aa: CASSLTGHYEKLFF

abundance: -
j_gene: TRBJ2-4
v_gene: TRBV6-5
d_gene: -
CDR3nt: TGTGCCAGCAGACTCCTAGGCATTCAGTACTTC
CDR3aa: CASRLLGIQYF

abundance: -
j_gene: TRBJ2-5
v_gene: TRBV5-6
d_gene: -
CDR3nt: TGTGCCAGCAGCCCCCGCGGGACAGCGTCACAAGAGACCCAGTACTTC
CDR3aa: CASSPRGTASQETQYF

abundance: -
j_gene: TRBJ1-1
v_gene: TRBV7-2
d_gene: -
CDR3nt: TGTGCCAGCAGCAGAGGGTTAATGAACACTGAAGCTTTCTTT
CDR3aa: CASSRGLMNTEAFF

abundance: -
j_gene: TRBJ2-5
v_gene: TRBV29-1
d_gene: TRBD1
CDR3nt: TGCAGCGTCCTGCCCCGACAGGGGGGAAAGACCCAGTACTTC
CDR3aa: CSVLPRQGGKTQYF

abundance: -
j_gene: TRBJ2-7
v_gene: TRBV7-2
d_gene: -
CDR3nt: TGTGCCAGCAGCTTAAATTCGGGCAGCGGGCAGTACTTC
CDR3aa: CASSLNSGSGQYF

abundance: -
j_gene: TRBJ1-2
v_gene: TRBV5-1
d_gene: -
CDR3nt: TGCGCCAGCAGCTTTTCGCGGTCGGCGGGTGGAGGCTACACCTTC
CDR3aa: CASSFSRSAGGGYTF

abundance: -
j_gene: TRBJ1-5
v_gene: TRBV6-5
d_gene: -
CDR3nt: TGTGCCAGCAGTCCATGGACTGCGAGCAATCAGCCCCAGCATTTT
CDR3aa: CASSPWTASNQPQHF

abundance: -
j_gene: TRBJ2-3
v_gene: TRBV7-9
d_gene: TRBD1
CDR3nt: TGTGCCAGCAGCGGCCGGGACAGGGTTTCCACAGATACGCAGTATTTT
CDR3aa: CASSGRDRVSTDTQYF

abundance: few
j_gene: TRBJ2-7
v_gene: TRBV6-5
d_gene: TRBD1
CDR3nt: TGTGCCAGCAGTTTCACAGGGGCAGGGGAGCAGTACTTC
CDR3aa: CASSFTGAGEQYF

abundance: few
j_gene: TRBJ2-1
v_gene: TRBV6-6
d_gene: TRBD1
CDR3nt: TGTGCCATCTTAGCCGGGACAGGGGGTAACAATGAGCAGTTCTTC
CDR3aa: CAILAGTGGNNEQFF

abundance: few
j_gene: TRBJ2-1
v_gene: TRBV7-8
d_gene: TRBD2
CDR3nt: TGTGCCAGCAGCTTACGGACTAGCGGGAGCGGCAATGAGCAGTTCTTC
CDR3aa: CASSLRTSGSGNEQFF

abundance: -
j_gene: TRBJ1-4
v_gene: TRBV5-1
d_gene: -
CDR3nt: TGCGCCAGCAGCGTAGGATATACAGGCCCTAATGAAAAACTGTTTTTT
CDR3aa: CASSVGYTGPNEKLFF

abundance: -
j_gene: TRBJ1-1
v_gene: TRBV19
d_gene: TRBD1
CDR3nt: TGTGCCAGTAGTATAGACAGGGGGTTGGCCCTGCCGCAGGCTTTCTTT
CDR3aa: CASSIDRGLALPQAFF

abundance: -
j_gene: TRBJ1-6
v_gene: TRBV7-6
d_gene: -
CDR3nt: TGTGCCAGCAGCCCAGGGGTAGCGGGGGGATCACCCCTCCACTTT
CDR3aa: CASSPGVAGGSPLHF

abundance: -
j_gene: TRBJ1-5
v_gene: TRBV28
d_gene: TRBD1
CDR3nt: TGTGCCAGCAGACTCGGGACAGGCAATCAGCCCCAGCATTTT
CDR3aa: CASRLGTGNQPQHF